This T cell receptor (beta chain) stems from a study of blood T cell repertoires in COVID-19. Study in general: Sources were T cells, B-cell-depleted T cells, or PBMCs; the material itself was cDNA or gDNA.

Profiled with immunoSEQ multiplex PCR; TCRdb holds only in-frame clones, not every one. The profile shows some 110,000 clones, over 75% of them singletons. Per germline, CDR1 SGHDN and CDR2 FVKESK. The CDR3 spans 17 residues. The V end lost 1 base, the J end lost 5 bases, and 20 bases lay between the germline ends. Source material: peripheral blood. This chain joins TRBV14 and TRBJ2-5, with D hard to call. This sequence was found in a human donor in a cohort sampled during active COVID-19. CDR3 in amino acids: CASSQVEVDPSLETQYF. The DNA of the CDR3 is TGTGCCAGCAGCCAAGTAGAGGTAGATCCCAGTCTGGAGACCCAGTACTTC. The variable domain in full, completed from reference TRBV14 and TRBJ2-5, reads EAGVTQFPSHSVIEKGQTVTLRCDPISGHDNLYWYRRVMGKEIKFLLHFVKESKQDESGMPNNRFLAERTGGTYSTLKVQPAELEDSGVYFCASSQVEVDPSLETQYFGPGTRLLVL.